The 19 T cell receptor beta chains reported below all come from one sample, sequenced in a study of PD-L1 blockade in urothelial cancer. Time point: peripheral blood 6 weeks after treatment start. Libraries were prepared by immunoSEQ multiplex PCR; TCRdb keeps only in-frame clonotypes and omits some of them. The sample comprises around 80,000 clones, 85% to 95% of which are singletons, and around 0.87% rests with the top ten. The specimen was PBMCs, collected around atezolizumab (anti-PD-L1) treatment. All receptors come from an elderly woman with urothelial cancer.

The chain joins TRBV5-1 to TRBJ1-3, with D uncertain. The CDR3 runs to 16 residues. Trimming removed 0 bases at V and 0 bases at J, with 10 bases between. Germline V gene lookup returns CDR1 SGHRS and CDR2 YFSETQ. The CDR3 reads CASSLGGSFSGNTIYF. The CDR3 coding sequence is TGCGCCAGCAGCTTGGGTGGCAGTTTCTCTGGAAACACCATATATTTT.

The rearrangement joins TRBV9 to TRBJ1-1, with D perhaps matching TRBD1 (6 bases). There are 14 residues in the CDR3. Per the germline V gene, CDR1 is SGDLS and CDR2 is YYNGEE. The V end lost 4 bases, the J end lost 3 bases, and 13 bases lay between the germline ends. The CDR3 region is CASSTDSLDTEAFF. The CDR3 region has the DNA TGTGCCAGCAGCACGGACAGTCTGGACACTGAAGCTTTCTTT.

This sequence joins TRBV5-1 and TRBJ2-6, with no clear D. CDR1 and CDR2 from the germline V gene are SGHRS and YFSETQ. V was trimmed by 3 bases and J by 0 bases, leaving 10 bases between them. The CDR3 extends over 16 amino acids. The CDR3 nucleotides read TGCGCCAGCAGCTCTTCAGCGATCTCTGGGGCCAACGTCCTGACTTTC. Its translation is CASSSSAISGANVLTF.

The chain couples TRBV27 to TRBJ2-5, with D possibly being TRBD1 (5 bases). This CDR3 spans 13 amino acids. Germline V CDR1 and CDR2: MNHEY, SMNVEV (reference sequence). Trimming took off 2 bases at V and 6 bases at J, with 10 bases between the two ends. The CDR3 DNA reads TGTGCCAGCAGTTTAGGCAGGGAACAGACCCAGTACTTC. It encodes CASSLGREQTQYF.

V is TRBV5-4 and J is TRBJ1-1; D call uncertain. The CDR3 totals 16 residues. Trimming stripped 1 base from V and 1 base from J, with 14 bases between. Germline V gene lookup returns CDR1 SGHNT and CDR2 YYREEE (reference sequence). The CDR3 region has the DNA TGTGCCAGCAGCTTGAGAGGTCCAGTGGGGAACACTGAAGCTTTCTTT. Protein sequence: CASSLRGPVGNTEAFF. Looking up the rest from reference TRBV5-4 and TRBJ1-1 gives the full variable domain: ETGVTQSPTHLIKTRGQQVTLRCSSQSGHNTVSWYQQALGQGPQFIFQYYREEENGRGNFPPRFSGLQFPNYSSELNVNALELDDSALYLCASSLRGPVGNTEAFFGQGTRLTVV.

The chain is built from TRBV7-8 and TRBJ1-2; TRBD1 might be the D (6 bases). V was clipped by 4 bases and J by 4 bases, with 16 bases between them. The CDR3 has 15 amino acids. From germline, CDR1 is SGHVS and CDR2 FQNEAQ. The CDR3 protein is CASSSDDRPGYGYTF. In DNA, the CDR3 is TGTGCCAGCAGCTCGGATGACAGGCCGGGCTATGGCTACACCTTC.

This clone was seen a few times. The genes are TRBV30 and TRBJ1-4, with a weak D call TRBD1 (5 bases). The CDR3 loop spans 13 amino acids. The V end lost 1 base, the J end lost 11 bases, and 14 bases lay between the germline ends. Per germline, CDR1 GTSNPN and CDR2 SVGIG (reference sequence). In DNA, the CDR3 is TGTGCCTGGAGTGCGCTTGGGGGGAAGAAACTGTTTTTT. This codes for CAWSALGGKKLFF.

This chain joins TRBV18 and TRBJ2-1; TRBD2 matches 13 bases. Per germline, CDR1 KGHSH and CDR2 LQKENI. The junction had 6 bases not matched to a gene; V was cut back by 7 bases and J by 0 bases. This CDR3 is 17 amino acids long. For the CDR3, the DNA is TGTGCCAGCTTGGGACTAGCGGGGAGTAGCTCCTACAATGAGCAGTTCTTC. As protein: CASLGLAGSSSYNEQFF. The whole variable domain, filled in from reference TRBV18 and TRBJ2-1, reads NAGVMQNPRHLVRRRGQEARLRCSPMKGHSHVYWYRQLPEEGLKFMVYLQKENIIDESGMPKERFSAEFPKEGPSILRIQQVVRGDSAAYFCASLGLAGSSSYNEQFFGPGTRLTVL.

The chain has TRBV6-6 and TRBJ1-1, with 10 bases identical to TRBD1. The germline V gene has CDR1 MNHNY and CDR2 SVGAGI (reference sequence). The CDR3 covers 14 residues. V was pared by 10 bases and J by 4 bases, with 9 bases of the junction left unmatched. The CDR3, as DNA: TGTGCCACCCTACTAGACAGGGGGCGCACTGAAGCTTTCTTT. Its translation: CATLLDRGRTEAFF.

V and J are TRBV5-4 and TRBJ1-1, with D hard to call. The CDR3 has 15 amino acids. Deletions cut 5 bases from V and 0 bases from J, with 14 bases between. Germline V gene data show CDR1 as SGHNT and CDR2 as YYREEE (reference sequence). This chain's CDR3 is CASSHSQTLNTEAFF. As DNA, the CDR3 is TGTGCCAGCAGTCATTCACAGACCCTGAACACTGAAGCTTTCTTT.

The V gene is TRBV5-6, the J gene TRBJ1-5, with 9 bases identical to TRBD1. The CDR3 covers 16 residues. From germline, CDR1 is SGHDT and CDR2 YYEEEE. Trimming removed 0 bases from V and 7 bases from J; junction bases left unmatched: 8. CDR3 sequence (DNA): TGTGCCAGCAGCTTGGGGGTGGGACAGGGCTTGCAGCCCCAGCATTTT. Its translation is CASSLGVGQGLQPQHF.

This clone has a single count. The chain uses TRBV2 and TRBJ1-2, with a possible D match to TRBD1 (6 bases). The V end was cut by 5 bases, the J end by 4 bases, with 11 bases between. The CDR3 is 13 amino acids. From germline, CDR1 is SNHLY and CDR2 FYNNEI. CDR3 sequence reads: CASSSGQSYGYTF. In DNA, the CDR3 is TGTGCCAGCAGTTCAGGACAGAGCTATGGCTACACCTTC.

The table lists this clone with a count of one. The chain has TRBV27 and TRBJ1-1, with 7 positions matching TRBD1. CDR1 is MNHEY and CDR2 is SMNVEV in the germline V gene (reference sequence). The ends lost 11 bases at V and 5 bases at J; junction bases unmatched: 14. The CDR3 is 14 residues long. This CDR3 is CASLDRDSGTEAFF. CDR3 in DNA: TGTGCCTCACTCGACCGGGACAGCGGGACTGAAGCTTTCTTT.

The chain links TRBV5-1 to TRBJ2-7, with 14 bases fitting TRBD2. The trim removed 4 bases at V and 2 bases at J, leaving 5 bases unmatched. Germline lookup yields CDR1 SGHRS and CDR2 YFSETQ. The CDR3 is 16 residues long. The CDR3, as DNA: TGCGCCAGCAGCCCGGGACTAGCGGGAGTCGCCTACGAGCAGTACTTC. Translated: CASSPGLAGVAYEQYF.

This clone was seen just once. The CDR3 bases are TGCGCCAGCAGCTTGGGATCCGCGGGAGCAGGGGAGACCCAGTACTTC. This codes for CASSLGSAGAGETQYF. The chain joins TRBV5-1 to TRBJ2-5, with TRBD2 matching 7 bases. Germline lookup yields CDR1 SGHRS and CDR2 YFSETQ. Trimming took 0 bases from V and 5 from J; bases not matched to a gene: 10. The CDR3 sequence is 16 residues long.

J is TRBJ2-2 and V is TRBV9; D may be TRBD1 (6 bases). There are 13 residues in the CDR3. The germline V gene encodes CDR1 SGDLS and CDR2 YYNGEE. V was pared by 2 bases and J by 6 bases, with 8 bases between. The CDR3 here is CASSVTGSGELFF. In DNA, the CDR3 is TGTGCCAGCAGCGTCACAGGGTCCGGGGAGCTGTTTTTT.

The chain uses TRBV28 and TRBJ2-6, with D maybe TRBD2 (5 bases). CDR1 MDHEN and CDR2 SYDVKM come from the germline V gene. Between the trimmed V and J ends, which lost 0 bases and 4 bases, there was a span of 10 bases. The CDR3 length is 16 residues. In DNA form, the CDR3 reads TGTGCCAGCAGTTTATGGGGGAGTAGAGGGGCCAACGTCCTGACTTTC. Its translation is CASSLWGSRGANVLTF. Based on the CDR3 plus reference TRBV28 and TRBJ2-6, the full variable domain is DVKVTQSSRYLVKRTGEKVFLECVQDMDHENMFWYRQDPGLGLRLIYFSYDVKMKEKGDIPEGYSVSREKKERFSLILESASTNQTSMYLCASSLWGSRGANVLTFGAGSRLTVL.

This chain joins TRBV11-2 and TRBJ2-1; D not certain. Germline-derived CDR1 and CDR2 are SGHAT and FQNNGV. V was cut by 2 bases and J by 2 bases, with 13 bases left in between. The CDR3 has 16 residues. The chain's CDR3 is CASSLSLSEPYNEQFF. CDR3 nucleotide sequence: TGTGCCAGCAGCTTATCACTATCTGAGCCCTACAATGAGCAGTTCTTC.

V and J are TRBV7-2 and TRBJ1-2; no clear D. In germline, CDR1 is SGHTA, CDR2 FQGNSA. The germline V and J ends were trimmed by 5 bases and 4 bases, with 14 bases remaining between them. The CDR3 covers 14 residues. The chain's CDR3 is CASSPPGNSYGYTF. CDR3 DNA sequence: TGTGCCAGCAGCCCCCCCGGGAATAGCTATGGCTACACCTTC. The entire variable domain, with the rest obtained from reference TRBV7-2 and TRBJ1-2, is as follows: GAGVSQSPSNKVTEKGKDVELRCDPISGHTALYWYRQSLGQGLEFLIYFQGNSAPDKSGLPSDRFSAERTGGSVSTLTIQRTQQEDSAVYLCASSPPGNSYGYTFGSGTRLTVV.